Listed here is a single T cell receptor beta chain. Its specificity is unknown. This sample was included in a study of Ad26.COV2.S vaccination and SARS-CoV-2 variants. Across the whole study: Participants got Ad26.COV2.S intramuscularly, once or twice 56 days apart. The study, taken as a whole, reports: Breadth, reportedly substantial, characterized the spike-specific CD8+ and CD4+ T cell responses after vaccination. Assessments of TCR breadth and depth may have underestimated the total T cell responses.

Treatment here: some 20 received Ad26.COV2.S at low or high dose, single or two shots; several received placebo; per-sample allocation not given. Sampling was done on day 63 after the first vaccine or placebo injection. Boston supplied an adult donor aged 18-55 years. This CDR3 contains 16 residues. V was shortened by 0 bases and J by 0 bases, with 12 bases between the two germline ends. The germline CDR1 and CDR2 sequences are SGDLS and YYNGEE. The table came from immunoSEQ multiplex PCR; TCRdb's copy has only in-frame clones and leaves some out. The top ten clones hold 13% of a sample with approximately 500,000 clones, around 85% of them seen once.

The receptor was derived from a person aged 18 to 65 who received the Ad26.COV2.S COVID-19 vaccine or a placebo. V is TRBV9 and J is TRBJ1-1, with a tentative D call TRBD1 (6 bases). Material: peripheral blood, obtained in a trial of Ad26.COV2.S vaccine versus placebo. Here the CDR3 DNA reads TGTGCCAGCAGCGTAGGGGCAGGGGTGGTGAACACTGAAGCTTTCTTT. Its protein product is CASSVGAGVVNTEAFF.